This T cell receptor beta chain was recovered during a study of blood T cell repertoires in COVID-19. The wider study: T cells, B-cell-depleted T cells, or PBMCs supplied cDNA or gDNA.

Seattle researchers signed up patients amid active infection and tracked them longitudinally. Data came from immunoSEQ multiplex PCR; TCRdb stores just in-frame clones and leaves some out. The sample lists 200,000 or so clones; approximately 91% were seen once. V was clipped by 3 bases and J by 7 bases; unmatched bases: 6. The V gene's germline CDR1 is LNHNV and CDR2 YYDKDF (reference sequence). This CDR3 spans 15 amino acids. This clone was counted between two and nine times. This chain connects TRBV15 to TRBJ2-1; 10 bases map to TRBD2. The TCR comes from a man aged 50 to 60 with COVID-19, enrolled during active disease. Sequencing input: peripheral blood. The CDR3: CATSSPAGGKNEQFF. In DNA, the CDR3 is TGTGCCACCAGCAGTCCAGCGGGGGGGAAAAATGAGCAGTTCTTC.